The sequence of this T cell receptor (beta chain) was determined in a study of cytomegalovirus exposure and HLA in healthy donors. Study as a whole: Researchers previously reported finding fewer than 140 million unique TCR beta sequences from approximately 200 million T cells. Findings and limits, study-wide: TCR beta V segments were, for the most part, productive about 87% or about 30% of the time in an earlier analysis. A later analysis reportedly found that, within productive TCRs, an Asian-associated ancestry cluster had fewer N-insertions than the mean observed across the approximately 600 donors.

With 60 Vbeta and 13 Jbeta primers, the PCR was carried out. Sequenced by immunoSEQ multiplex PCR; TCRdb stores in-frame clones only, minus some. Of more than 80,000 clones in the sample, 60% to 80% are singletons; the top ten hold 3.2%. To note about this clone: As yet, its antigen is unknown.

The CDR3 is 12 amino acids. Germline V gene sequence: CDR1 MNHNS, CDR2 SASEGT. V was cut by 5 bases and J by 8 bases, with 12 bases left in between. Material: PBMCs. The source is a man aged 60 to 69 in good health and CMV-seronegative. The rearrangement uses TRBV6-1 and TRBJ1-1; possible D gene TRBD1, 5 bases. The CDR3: CASSQGVAEAFF. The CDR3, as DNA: TGTGCCAGCAGTCAAGGGGTAGCAGAAGCTTTCTTT.